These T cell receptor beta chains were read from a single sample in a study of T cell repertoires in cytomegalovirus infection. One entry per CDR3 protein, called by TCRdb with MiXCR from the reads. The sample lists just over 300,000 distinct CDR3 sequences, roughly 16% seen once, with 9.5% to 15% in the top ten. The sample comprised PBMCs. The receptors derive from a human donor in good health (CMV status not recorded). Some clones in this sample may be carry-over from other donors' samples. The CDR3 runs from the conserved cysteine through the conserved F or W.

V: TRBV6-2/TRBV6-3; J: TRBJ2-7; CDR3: CASSYGFLGLYEQYF
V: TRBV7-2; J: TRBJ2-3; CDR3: CASSPGLADYTDTQYF
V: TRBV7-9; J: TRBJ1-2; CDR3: CASSHALARNGYTF
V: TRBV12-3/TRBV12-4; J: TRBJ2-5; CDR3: CASNRGSPRQETQYF
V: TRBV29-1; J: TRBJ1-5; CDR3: CSVAGGSNQPQHF
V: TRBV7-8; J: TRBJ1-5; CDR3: CASSSRFGGTGNQPQHF
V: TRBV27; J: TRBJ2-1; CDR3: CASGRVKGWDEQFF
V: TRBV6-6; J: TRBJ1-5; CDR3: CASSIRDRVGPQHF
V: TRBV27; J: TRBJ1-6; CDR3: CATSDRAYNSPLHF
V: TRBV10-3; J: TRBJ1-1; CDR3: CAISGTAENTEAFF
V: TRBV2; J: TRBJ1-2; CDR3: CASGGDSPNYGYTF
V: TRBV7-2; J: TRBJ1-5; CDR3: CASSFSPGGNQPQHF
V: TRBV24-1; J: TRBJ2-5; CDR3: CATSDNVQETQYF
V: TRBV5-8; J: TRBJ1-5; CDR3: CASSPGTGHNQPQHF
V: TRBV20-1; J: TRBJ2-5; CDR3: CSARDWGRSQETQYF